This T cell receptor (beta chain) stems from a study of T cells after yellow fever vaccination. The sample holds a few counts of this clonotype. Its target is unknown. It was through 5'RACE template switching that TCR cDNA was made, with a universal primer site and UMIs added. TCRdb redid the calling of the 5' RACE reads with MiXCR, one entry per CDR3 protein. The data show 250,000 to 400,000 distinct CDR3 sequences, 3.5% to 4.5% seen once. Germline lookup yields CDR1 SGHKS and CDR2 YYEKEE (reference sequence). The CDR3 contains 15 residues. With 4 bases clipped from V and 6 bases from J, the junction kept 8 bases outside the gene matches. Study results and limitations: FACS-sorted repertoires could harbor abundant contaminating bulk-population clonotypes. Researchers report a weaker secondary response that nonetheless peaked faster, day 5 versus 15. Re-detected after boosting: most primary clones, 96% of CD4 and 75% to 90% of CD8.

The material was PBMCs, obtained 15 days after the yellow fever booster vaccination. This chain links TRBV5-5 with TRBJ1-5; 9 bases match TRBD1. This receptor was obtained from a man aged 18 to 29 who received the YFV17D yellow fever vaccine. CDR3 sequence: CASSLQGQGRQPQHF. As DNA, the CDR3 is TGTGCCAGCAGCCTACAAGGACAGGGGCGTCAGCCCCAGCATTTT.